These T cell receptor beta chains were read from a single sample in a study of blood T cell repertoires in COVID-19. TCRdb keeps only in-frame clones here, not all; method: immunoSEQ multiplex PCR. Of about 170,000 clones in the sample, approximately 80% were seen once. The specimen sequenced was PBMCs or T cells enriched from blood (not recorded which). The receptors here all came from a man aged 45-60 years who had recovered from COVID-19. Both conserved end residues are part of each CDR3. D genes are given only for firm matches. Rows may omit the clone size; those that give it use once, few, many or a size class.

TRBD1	NA	TRBJ1-2	TRBV3-1/TRBV3-2	CASSPFERGRGYTF	TGTGCCAGCAGCCCATTCGAGAGGGGGCGAGGGTACACCTTC
NA	once	TRBJ2-5	TRBV5-1	CASTVSGLGKETQYF	TGCGCCAGCACCGTGAGCGGATTGGGGAAAGAGACCCAGTACTTC
NA	NA	TRBJ1-5	TRBV19	CASSVGPAGGPNQPQHF	TGTGCCAGTAGTGTCGGTCCGGCGGGCGGGCCTAATCAGCCCCAGCATTTT
NA	NA	TRBJ1-6	TRBV6-5	CASSYSSGSYNSPLHF	TGTGCCAGCAGTTACTCGTCAGGCTCCTATAATTCACCCCTCCACTTT
TRBD2	NA	TRBJ2-5	TRBV5-6	CASSYLGGGDQYF	TGTGCCAGCAGCTATCTCGGCGGGGGGGACCAGTACTTC
TRBD1	NA	TRBJ2-2	TRBV7-8	CASSWPGQGVTGELFF	TGTGCCAGCAGCTGGCCGGGACAGGGGGTCACCGGGGAGCTGTTTTTT
NA	NA	TRBJ1-1	TRBV6-4	CASSDSDKGTEAFF	TGTGCCAGCAGTGACTCGGACAAGGGCACTGAAGCTTTCTTT
NA	NA	TRBJ1-2	TRBV30	CAWSVSRSYGYTF	TGTGCCTGGAGTGTTTCGAGGTCGTATGGCTACACCTTC
TRBD1	NA	TRBJ1-2	TRBV28	CASSLPATGNGYTF	TGTGCCAGCAGCCTTCCGGCGACAGGGAATGGCTACACCTTC
NA	NA	TRBJ1-4	TRBV19	CASSIFGTNEKLFF	TGTGCCAGTAGTATCTTTGGGACAAATGAAAAACTGTTTTTT
NA	NA	TRBJ2-5	TRBV4-1	CASSQEGFSGAGSQETQYF	TGCGCCAGCAGCCAAGAGGGTTTTTCGGGCGCGGGGTCTCAAGAGACCCAGTACTTC
NA	NA	TRBJ1-1	TRBV4-3	CASSQEIGRQTEAFF	TGCGCCAGCAGCCAAGAAATCGGGAGACAGACTGAAGCTTTCTTT
NA	few	TRBJ1-1	TRBV24-1	CATMAGGVNTEAFF	TGTGCCACCATGGCGGGCGGGGTGAACACTGAAGCTTTCTTT
TRBD2	NA	TRBJ2-2	TRBV9	CASSVGLAGDRRTGELFF	TGTGCCAGCAGCGTAGGACTAGCGGGGGATAGGAGAACCGGGGAGCTGTTTTTT
NA	NA	TRBJ1-6	TRBV18	CASSPQFYNSPLHF	TGTGCCAGCTCACCTCAGTTTTATAATTCACCCCTCCACTTT
TRBD1	NA	TRBJ2-2	TRBV7-9	CASSDRVPNTGELFF	TGTGCCAGCAGCGACAGGGTTCCGAACACCGGGGAGCTGTTTTTT
NA	NA	TRBJ2-1	TRBV12-2	CASRFLAGGCNEQFF	TGTGCAAGTCGCTTTCTTGCGGGGGGCTGCAATGAGCAGTTCTTC
NA	NA	TRBJ1-1	TRBV3-1/TRBV3-2	CASSQDVRAKLNTEAFF	TGTGCCAGCAGCCAAGATGTCAGGGCGAAGTTGAACACTGAAGCTTTCTTT
TRBD2	NA	TRBJ2-7	TRBV9	CASSPTSSGSYEQYF	TGTGCCAGCAGCCCGACTAGCAGCGGATCCTACGAGCAGTACTTC
NA	NA	TRBJ2-1	TRBV9	CASSVGGGPHNEQFF	TGTGCCAGCAGCGTAGGGGGGGGGCCCCACAATGAGCAGTTCTTC
NA	NA	TRBJ2-7	TRBV30	CAWSVGGAGHEQYF	TGTGCCTGGAGTGTTGGGGGGGCGGGCCACGAGCAGTACTTC
TRBD1	few	TRBJ1-2	TRBV27	CASSRTGNFYGYTF	TGTGCCAGCAGTAGGACAGGGAATTTCTATGGCTACACCTTC
TRBD2	NA	TRBJ2-6	TRBV18	CASSPRLAVNSGANVLTF	TGTGCCAGCTCACCACGACTAGCGGTGAACTCTGGGGCCAACGTCCTGACTTTC
NA	NA	TRBJ2-1	TRBV27	CASAYRTSYNEQFF	TGTGCCAGCGCGTACAGGACCTCCTACAATGAGCAGTTCTTC
TRBD2	NA	TRBJ2-7	TRBV4-2	CASSQGGTWPEQYF	TGTGCCAGCAGCCAGGGGGGGACGTGGCCCGAGCAGTACTTC
TRBD1	NA	TRBJ1-5	TRBV30	CAWGNGQGTQPQHF	TGTGCCTGGGGAAACGGACAGGGGACCCAGCCCCAGCATTTT
NA	NA	TRBJ2-3	TRBV7-2	CASSLSVGTDTQYF	TGTGCCAGCAGCTTATCCGTAGGCACAGATACGCAGTATTTT
TRBD1	few	TRBJ1-2	TRBV15	CATSRDRGNYGYTF	TGTGCCACCAGCAGGGACAGGGGTAACTATGGCTACACCTTC
TRBD1	NA	TRBJ1-3	TRBV5-1	CASSSRTGGNTIYF	TGCGCCAGCAGCTCCCGGACAGGTGGAAACACCATATATTTT
NA	once	TRBJ1-2	TRBV30	CAWSVMEGSYGYTF	TGTGCCTGGAGTGTAATGGAGGGCTCCTATGGCTACACCTTC
NA	few	TRBJ1-2	TRBV5-1	CASSLESAGRDGYTF	TGCGCCAGCAGCTTGGAATCGGCGGGCCGGGATGGCTACACCTTC
TRBD1	NA	TRBJ1-3	TRBV2	CASTDRASGNTIYF	TGTGCCAGCACCGACAGGGCCTCTGGAAACACCATATATTTT
NA	NA	TRBJ1-4	TRBV7-2	CASTVQGYEKLFF	TGTGCCAGCACCGTACAGGGTTATGAAAAACTGTTTTTT
TRBD1	NA	TRBJ2-5	TRBV11-3	CASSSGTGGIQETQYF	TGTGCCAGCAGCTCAGGGACAGGGGGGATCCAAGAGACCCAGTACTTC
NA	NA	TRBJ1-2	TRBV15	CATSRDQGPYGYTF	TGTGCCACCAGCAGAGATCAGGGCCCCTATGGCTACACCTTC
NA	few	TRBJ1-1	TRBV7-9	CASHISTAGNTEAFF	TGTGCCAGCCACATAAGTACGGCGGGGAACACTGAAGCTTTCTTT
TRBD1	NA	TRBJ1-3	TRBV11-2	CASRRQGLISGNTIYF	TGTGCCAGCAGACGACAGGGTCTAATATCTGGAAACACCATATATTTT
NA	once	TRBJ1-5	TRBV29-1	CSVRYRDQPQHF	TGCAGCGTGAGATACAGGGATCAGCCCCAGCATTTT
NA	NA	TRBJ1-6	TRBV4-3	CASSQDRGINSPLHF	TGCGCCAGCAGCCAAGATCGAGGTATTAATTCACCCCTCCACTTT
NA	NA	TRBJ2-3	TRBV21-1	CASGPGGKFSDTQYF	TGTGCCAGCGGTCCAGGGGGCAAGTTTTCAGATACGCAGTATTTT
NA	NA	TRBJ1-1	TRBV18	CASSPDEGMNTEAFF	TGTGCCAGCTCACCAGACGAGGGTATGAACACTGAAGCTTTCTTT
NA	NA	TRBJ1-3	TRBV7-9	CASSARSGGGSGNTIYF	TGTGCCAGCAGCGCCCGTTCGGGGGGTGGAAGTGGAAACACCATATATTTT
NA	NA	TRBJ2-3	TRBV19	CASSIGGSSTDTQYF	TGTGCCAGTAGTATCGGGGGAAGTAGCACAGATACGCAGTATTTT
NA	NA	TRBJ1-1	TRBV28	CASSLPQLTANTEAFF	TGTGCCAGCAGTTTACCGCAATTGACAGCGAACACTGAAGCTTTCTTT
NA	NA	TRBJ1-5	TRBV27	CASSLRVFLPQHF	TGTGCCAGCAGTCTCAGGGTGTTCCTGCCCCAGCATTTT
NA	NA	TRBJ1-2	TRBV6-6	CASSYSGPHGNYGYTF	TGTGCCAGCAGTTACTCGGGTCCCCACGGGAACTATGGCTACACCTTC
TRBD1	few	TRBJ1-2	TRBV10-3	CAISEADRGGYTF	TGTGCCATCAGTGAGGCGGACAGGGGTGGCTACACCTTC
NA	few	TRBJ2-5	TRBV19	CASSPTGRETQYF	TGTGCCAGTAGCCCGACAGGGAGGGAGACCCAGTACTTC
TRBD1	NA	TRBJ2-5	TRBV5-8	CASKHLVRTGGGETQYF	TGTGCCAGCAAACACTTGGTTAGAACAGGGGGAGGAGAGACCCAGTACTTC
NA	NA	TRBJ1-1	TRBV18	CASSAGLRTEAFF	TGTGCCAGCTCAGCAGGGTTGAGGACTGAAGCTTTCTTT
NA	NA	TRBJ2-1	TRBV5-1	CASSLNGQPDNEQFF	TGCGCCAGCAGCTTGAACGGACAGCCCGACAATGAGCAGTTCTTC
NA	NA	TRBJ1-1	TRBV2	CASRAERWEAFF	TGTGCCAGCAGGGCGGAACGGTGGGAAGCTTTCTTT
TRBD2	NA	TRBJ2-1	TRBV5-4	CASSVTSGYNEQFF	TGTGCCAGCAGCGTGACTAGCGGATACAATGAGCAGTTCTTC
NA	NA	TRBJ2-7	TRBV5-1	CASSPTVRDEQYF	TGCGCCAGCAGCCCGACGGTGAGGGACGAGCAGTACTTC